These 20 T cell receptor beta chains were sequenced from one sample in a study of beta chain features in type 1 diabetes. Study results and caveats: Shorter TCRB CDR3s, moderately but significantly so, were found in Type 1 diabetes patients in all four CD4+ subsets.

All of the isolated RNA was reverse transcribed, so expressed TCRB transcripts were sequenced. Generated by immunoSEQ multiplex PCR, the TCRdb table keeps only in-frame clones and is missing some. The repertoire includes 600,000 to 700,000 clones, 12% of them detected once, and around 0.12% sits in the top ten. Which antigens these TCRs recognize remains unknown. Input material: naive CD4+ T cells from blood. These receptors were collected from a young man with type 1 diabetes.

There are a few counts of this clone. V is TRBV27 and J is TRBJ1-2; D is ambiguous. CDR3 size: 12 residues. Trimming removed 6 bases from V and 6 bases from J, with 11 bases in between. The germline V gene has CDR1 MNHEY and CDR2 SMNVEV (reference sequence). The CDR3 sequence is CASRIDGDGYTF. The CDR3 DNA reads TGTGCCAGCAGAATCGACGGAGATGGCTACACCTTC.

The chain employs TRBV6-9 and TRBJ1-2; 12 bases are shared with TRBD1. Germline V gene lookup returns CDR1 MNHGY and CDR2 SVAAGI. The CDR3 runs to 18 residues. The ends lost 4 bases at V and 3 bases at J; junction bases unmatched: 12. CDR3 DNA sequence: TGTGCCAGCAGTTTTCACCCTCCGGGACAGGGGGCGGACTATGGCTACACCTTC. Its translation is CASSFHPPGQGADYGYTF.

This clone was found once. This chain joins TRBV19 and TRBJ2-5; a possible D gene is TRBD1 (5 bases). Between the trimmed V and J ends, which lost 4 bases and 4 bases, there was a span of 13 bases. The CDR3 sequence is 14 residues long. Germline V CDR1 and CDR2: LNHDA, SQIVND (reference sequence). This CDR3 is CASSRVGEPETQYF. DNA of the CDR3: TGTGCCAGTAGTAGAGTAGGGGAACCAGAGACCCAGTACTTC.

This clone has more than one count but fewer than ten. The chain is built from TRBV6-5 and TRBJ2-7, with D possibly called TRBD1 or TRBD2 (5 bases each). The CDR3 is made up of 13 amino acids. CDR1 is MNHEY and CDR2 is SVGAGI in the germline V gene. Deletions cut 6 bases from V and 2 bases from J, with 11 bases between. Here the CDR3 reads CASSGDGTYEQYF. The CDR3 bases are TGTGCCAGCAGCGGGGACGGCACCTACGAGCAGTACTTC.

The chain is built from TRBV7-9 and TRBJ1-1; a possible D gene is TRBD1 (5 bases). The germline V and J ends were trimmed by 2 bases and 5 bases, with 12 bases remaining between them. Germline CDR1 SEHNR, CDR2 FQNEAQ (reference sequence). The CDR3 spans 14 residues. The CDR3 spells CASSLRPGQTEAFF. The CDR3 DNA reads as TGTGCCAGCAGCTTACGTCCAGGGCAGACTGAAGCTTTCTTT.

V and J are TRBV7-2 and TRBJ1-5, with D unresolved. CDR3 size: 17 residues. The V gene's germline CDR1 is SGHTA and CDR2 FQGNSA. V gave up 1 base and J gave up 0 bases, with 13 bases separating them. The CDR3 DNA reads TGTGCCAGCAGCTTAGGTAGGACTACTGATAGCAATCAGCCCCAGCATTTT. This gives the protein CASSLGRTTDSNQPQHF.

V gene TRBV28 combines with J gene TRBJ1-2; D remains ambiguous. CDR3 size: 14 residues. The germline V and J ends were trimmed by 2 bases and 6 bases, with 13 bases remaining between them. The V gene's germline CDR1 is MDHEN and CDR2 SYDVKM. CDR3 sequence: CASSLDGSLNGYTF. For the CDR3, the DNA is TGTGCCAGCAGTTTAGACGGCAGCTTAAATGGCTACACCTTC.

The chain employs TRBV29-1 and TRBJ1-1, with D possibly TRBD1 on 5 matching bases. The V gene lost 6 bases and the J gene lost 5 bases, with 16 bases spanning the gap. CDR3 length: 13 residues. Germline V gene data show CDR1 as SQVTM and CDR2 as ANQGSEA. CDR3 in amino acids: CSVGEQGGTEAFF. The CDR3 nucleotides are TGCAGCGTGGGCGAGCAGGGAGGGACTGAAGCTTTCTTT. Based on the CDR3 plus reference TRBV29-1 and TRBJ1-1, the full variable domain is SAVISQKPSRDICQRGTSLTIQCQVDSQVTMMFWYRQQPGQSLTLIATANQGSEATYESGFVIDKFPISRPNLTFSTLTVSNMSPEDSSIYLCSVGEQGGTEAFFGQGTRLTVV.

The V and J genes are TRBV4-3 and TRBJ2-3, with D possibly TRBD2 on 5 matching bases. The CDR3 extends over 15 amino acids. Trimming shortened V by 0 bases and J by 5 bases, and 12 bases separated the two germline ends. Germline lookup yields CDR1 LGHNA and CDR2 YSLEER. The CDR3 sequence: CASSQEMYGGDTQYF. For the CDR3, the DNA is TGCGCCAGCAGCCAAGAGATGTACGGAGGAGATACGCAGTATTTT.

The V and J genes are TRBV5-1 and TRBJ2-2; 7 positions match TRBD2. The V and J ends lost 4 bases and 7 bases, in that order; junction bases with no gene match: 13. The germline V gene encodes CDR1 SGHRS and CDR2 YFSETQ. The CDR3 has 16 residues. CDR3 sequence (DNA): TGCGCCAGCAGCCCCGGGCGAGCGGGGAAAGACGGGGAGCTGTTTTTT. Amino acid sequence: CASSPGRAGKDGELFF.

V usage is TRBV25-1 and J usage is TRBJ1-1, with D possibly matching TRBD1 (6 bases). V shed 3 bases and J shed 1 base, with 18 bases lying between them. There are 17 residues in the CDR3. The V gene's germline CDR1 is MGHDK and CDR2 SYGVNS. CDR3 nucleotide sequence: TGTGCCAGCAGTGATTCTCTAGGGGGGGACGGGAACACTGAAGCTTTCTTT. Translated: CASSDSLGGDGNTEAFF.

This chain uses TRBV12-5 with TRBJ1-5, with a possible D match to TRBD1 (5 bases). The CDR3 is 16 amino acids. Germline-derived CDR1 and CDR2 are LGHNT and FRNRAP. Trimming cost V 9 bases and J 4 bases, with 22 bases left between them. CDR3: CAREFLRQSSNQPQHF. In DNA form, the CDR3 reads TGTGCTAGGGAGTTTCTGCGACAGTCCTCGAATCAGCCCCAGCATTTT. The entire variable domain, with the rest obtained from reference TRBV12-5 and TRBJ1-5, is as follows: DARVTQTPRHKVTEMGQEVTMRCQPILGHNTVFWYRQTMMQGLELLAYFRNRAPLDDSGMPKDRFSAEMPDATLATLKIQPSEPRDSAVYFCAREFLRQSSNQPQHFGDGTRLSIL.

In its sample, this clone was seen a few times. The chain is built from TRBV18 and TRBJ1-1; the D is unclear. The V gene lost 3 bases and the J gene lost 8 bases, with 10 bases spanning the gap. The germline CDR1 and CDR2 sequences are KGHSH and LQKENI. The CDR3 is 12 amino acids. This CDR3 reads CASSPRTGEAFF. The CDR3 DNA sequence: TGTGCCAGCTCACCCCGCACCGGGGAAGCTTTCTTT.

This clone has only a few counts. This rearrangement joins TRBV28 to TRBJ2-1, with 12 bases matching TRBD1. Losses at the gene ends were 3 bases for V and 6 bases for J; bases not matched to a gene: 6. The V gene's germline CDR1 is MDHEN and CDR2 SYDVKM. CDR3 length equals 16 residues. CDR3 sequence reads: CASSFAGTGGFNEQFF. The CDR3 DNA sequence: TGTGCCAGCAGTTTCGCCGGGACAGGGGGCTTCAATGAGCAGTTCTTC.

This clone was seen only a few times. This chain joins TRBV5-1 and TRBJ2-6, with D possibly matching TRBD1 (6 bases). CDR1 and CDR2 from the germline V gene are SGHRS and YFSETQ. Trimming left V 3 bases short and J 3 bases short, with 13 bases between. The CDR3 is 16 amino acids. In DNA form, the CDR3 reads TGCGCCAGCAGCTCCCCAGGGGCTAGTGGGGCCAACGTCCTGACTTTC. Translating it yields CASSSPGASGANVLTF.

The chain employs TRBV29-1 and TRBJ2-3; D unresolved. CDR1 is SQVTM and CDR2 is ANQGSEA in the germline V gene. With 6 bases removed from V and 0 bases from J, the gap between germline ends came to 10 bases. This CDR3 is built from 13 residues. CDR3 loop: CSVTLRSTDTQYF. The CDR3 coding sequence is TGCAGCGTAACGCTGCGGAGCACAGATACGCAGTATTTT.

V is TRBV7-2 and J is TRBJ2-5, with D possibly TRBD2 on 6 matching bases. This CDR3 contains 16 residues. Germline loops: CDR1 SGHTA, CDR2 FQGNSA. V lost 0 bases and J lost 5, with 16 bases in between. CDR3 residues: CASSLAEGQGRETQYF. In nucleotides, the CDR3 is TGTGCCAGCAGCTTAGCGGAGGGGCAGGGTCGGGAGACCCAGTACTTC.

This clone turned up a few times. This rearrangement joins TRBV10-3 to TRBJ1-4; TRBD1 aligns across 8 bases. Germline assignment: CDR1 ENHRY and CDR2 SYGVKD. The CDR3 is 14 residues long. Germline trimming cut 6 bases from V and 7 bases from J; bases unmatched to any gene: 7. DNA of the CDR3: TGTGCCATCAGCCCGGACAGGGTACGTGAAAAACTGTTTTTT. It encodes CAISPDRVREKLFF.

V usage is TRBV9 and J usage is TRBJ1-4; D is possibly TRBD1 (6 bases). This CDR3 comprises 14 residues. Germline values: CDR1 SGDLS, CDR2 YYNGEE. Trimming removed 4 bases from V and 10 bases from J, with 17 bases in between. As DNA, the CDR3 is TGTGCCAGCAGCTCCACAGGGTCGGCACGAAAACTGTTTTTT. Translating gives CASSSTGSARKLFF.

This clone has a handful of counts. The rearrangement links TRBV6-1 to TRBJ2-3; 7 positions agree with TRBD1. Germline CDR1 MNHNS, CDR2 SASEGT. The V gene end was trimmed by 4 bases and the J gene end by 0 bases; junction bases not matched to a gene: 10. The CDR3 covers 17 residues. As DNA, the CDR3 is TGTGCCAGCAGTGCCCGAGGACAGGCTGCTAGCACAGATACGCAGTATTTT. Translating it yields CASSARGQAASTDTQYF.